This T cell receptor (beta chain) appears in the sequencing data of a study of T-cell reconstitution after alpha-beta-depleted transplantation in children. This CDR3 is built from 11 residues. From germline, CDR1 is MDHEN and CDR2 SYDVKM. V was trimmed by 8 bases and J by 3 bases, leaving 8 bases between them. This clonotype was detected only a few times. Its antigen is currently unknown. Preparation of the TCRbeta library was carried out with unique molecular identifiers. TCRdb re-called the PCR reads with MiXCR, one entry per CDR3 protein. The table shows fewer than 500,000 distinct CDR3 sequences, with around two fifths occurring only once. General study results and limits: A year had passed since transplant, and T-cell counts and diversity by then came mostly from newly produced T cells. About two months after transplant, alpha-beta T cells reportedly came from several hundred expanded graft clones. The origin of high day-60 TCRbeta diversity in some patients lay in surviving recipient T cells and thymic progenitors.

The specimen comprised PBMCs, sampled before TCRalphabeta/CD19-depleted stem cell transplant. The sequence was obtained from a girl aged 2-10 years with aplastic anemia, due to receive a stem cell transplant. This chain joins TRBV28 and TRBJ2-7; D uncertain. The CDR3 protein is CASLNSYEQYF. The CDR3 region has the DNA TGTGCCAGCCTAAACAGCTACGAGCAGTACTTC.